This TCR beta chain comes out of a study of blood T cell repertoires in COVID-19. Study context: Samples taken during acute and convalescent COVID-19 were collected in the United States, Italy and Spain. Sources were T cells, B-cell-depleted T cells, or PBMCs; the material itself was cDNA or gDNA.

Profiled with immunoSEQ multiplex PCR; TCRdb holds only in-frame clones, not every one. The table includes 250,000 to 350,000 clones, around nine tenths detected once. The CDR3 covers 15 residues. Germline V gives CDR1 SGHAT, CDR2 FQNNGV. Trimming took 1 base from V and 4 from J, leaving 10 bases between them. J is TRBJ2-2 and V is TRBV11-2, with a weak D call TRBD2 (6 bases). Sequencing input: peripheral blood. The clonotype originates from a woman aged 40-49 years who had recovered from COVID-19. The CDR3 nucleotides are TGTGCCAGCAGCTTAGCGGTGGGGGGCACCGGGGAGCTGTTTTTT. Amino acid sequence: CASSLAVGGTGELFF.